This T cell receptor beta chain derives from a study of T-cell memory formation after mild COVID-19. Via MiXCR, TCRdb re-called the 5' RACE reads, giving one row per CDR3 protein. The sample lists 560,000 or so distinct CDR3 sequences, about 18% occurring once. The sequencing input was PBMCs or a T cell subset sorted from them (not recorded which). This TCR was recovered from an adult woman who had mild COVID-19 (a few samples of this study predate the infection). Cell type and time point are not known.

The CDR3 is CSVSMGTVLNTEAFF. The CDR3 DNA is TGCAGCGTTTCCATGGGGACAGTACTGAACACTGAAGCTTTCTTT. This chain connects TRBV29-1 to TRBJ1-1, with 7 nucleotides matching TRBD1. The CDR3 is 15 residues long. Trimming at V came to 5 bases and at J to 0 bases, leaving 9 bases not matched to a gene. CDR1 and CDR2 (germline): SQVTM, ANQGSEA.